This T cell receptor (beta chain) emerged from a study of OX40 agonist ivuxolimab in advanced cancers. Study summary: Cancers in dose escalation were hepatocellular, melanoma, renal cell and head and neck. Among those treated, three patients had partial responses, one with hepatocellular carcinoma and two with cutaneous melanoma.

Some clones are missing from TCRdb's copy, which holds only in-frame ones; the method was immunoSEQ multiplex PCR. The sample shows about 72,000 clones, 75% to 90% of them seen only once. Between the trimmed V and J ends, which lost 3 bases and 3 bases, there was a span of 16 bases. Germline V gene data show CDR1 as SGHRS and CDR2 as YFSETQ. The CDR3 is 16 residues long. The TCR was taken from an adult with an advanced solid tumor such as melanoma, head and neck, liver or kidney cancer. The chain uses TRBV5-1 and TRBJ2-1, with D perhaps matching TRBD1 (6 bases). Source: CD4+ or CD8+ T cells sorted from blood, taken in a trial of the OX40 agonist ivuxolimab. CDR3 coding DNA: TGCGCCAGCAGCTCGGGACAACCGGGCGGCTACAATGAGCAGTTCTTC. Translating it yields CASSSGQPGGYNEQFF.